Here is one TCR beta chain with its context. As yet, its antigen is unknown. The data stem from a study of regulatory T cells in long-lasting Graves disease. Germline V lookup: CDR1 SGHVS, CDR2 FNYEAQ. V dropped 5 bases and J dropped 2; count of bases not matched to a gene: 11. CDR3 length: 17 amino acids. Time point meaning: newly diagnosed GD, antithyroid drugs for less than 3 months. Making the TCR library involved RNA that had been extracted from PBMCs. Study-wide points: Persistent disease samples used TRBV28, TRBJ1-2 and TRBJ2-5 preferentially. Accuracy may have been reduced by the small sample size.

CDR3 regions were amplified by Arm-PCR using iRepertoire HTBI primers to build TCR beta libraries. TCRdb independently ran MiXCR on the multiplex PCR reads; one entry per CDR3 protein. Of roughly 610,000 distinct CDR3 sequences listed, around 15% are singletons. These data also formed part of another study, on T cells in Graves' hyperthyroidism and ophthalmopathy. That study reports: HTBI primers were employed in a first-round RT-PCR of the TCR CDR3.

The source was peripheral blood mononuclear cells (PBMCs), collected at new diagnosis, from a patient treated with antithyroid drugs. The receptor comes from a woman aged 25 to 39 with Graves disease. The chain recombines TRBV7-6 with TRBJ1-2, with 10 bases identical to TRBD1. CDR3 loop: CASSPTPPGQGNYGYTF. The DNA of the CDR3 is TGTGCCAGCAGCCCGACCCCCCCGGGACAGGGGAACTATGGCTACACCTTC.